This T cell receptor (beta chain) was identified in a study of blood T cell repertoires in COVID-19. At the level of the study: Nucleic acid was either cDNA or gDNA, and it came from T cells, B-cell-depleted T cells, or PBMCs.

Per the study methods: Amplification from reference gene primers served as the basis for estimated nucleated cell counts. Clones were sequenced by immunoSEQ multiplex PCR, and TCRdb holds only the in-frame ones, with some missing. V and J calls and clone size are those listed in that table; D and trimming were worked out from the DNA. The top ten hold around 0.55% of the sample, which has 25,000 to 35,000 clones, roughly 90% seen once. In germline, CDR1 is MNHEY, CDR2 SMNVEV (reference sequence). This CDR3 spans 15 amino acids. V shed 9 bases and J shed 6 bases, with 20 bases lying between them. This TCR was sampled from a woman in her 40s with active or convalescent COVID-19. The V call is TRBV27, the J call TRBJ2-2; D possibly corresponds to TRBD1 (5 bases). Sequences were obtained from peripheral blood. CDR3 DNA sequence: TGTGCCAGTTCCGGACCCCCAAAAGGGGCCGGGGAGCTGTTTTTT. Translation gives CASSGPPKGAGELFF.